The 6 T cell receptor beta chains in this list originate from one sample, sequenced in a study of long-term antiretroviral therapy in people with HIV. Samples were assayed with immunoSEQ v3.0 at survey level. This table comes from immunoSEQ multiplex PCR, and its TCRdb copy is limited to in-frame clones, with some not included. Of some 40,000 clones in the sample, 65% to 90% were seen once. The sample consisted of unsorted PBMCs, taken 1.5 years after starting antiretroviral therapy. Every receptor here comes from a man younger than 35 with HIV.

This clone has just one count. The chain links TRBV28 to TRBJ1-2; D gene ambiguous. The CDR3 extends over 15 amino acids. The germline V gene has CDR1 MDHEN and CDR2 SYDVKM. V was cut by 4 bases and J by 8 bases, with 20 bases left in between. The CDR3 DNA sequence: TGTGCCAGCAGTTCCCGGGTTGGGATCTCTATGGGCTACACCTTC. This gives the protein CASSSRVGISMGYTF.

The V and J genes are TRBV21-1 and TRBJ1-3. TRBV21-1 is labeled a pseudogene. This CDR3 is built from 13 residues. The DNA for the CDR3 is TGTGCCAGCGGGTTCAACTCTGGAAACACCATATATTTT. It yields the protein CASGFNSGNTIYF.

The sample holds a few counts of this clone. V and J are TRBV19 and TRBJ2-3; D call uncertain. The CDR3 sequence is 13 residues long. Germline V lookup: CDR1 LNHDA, CDR2 SQIVND (reference sequence). V was shortened by 4 bases and J by 2 bases, with 7 bases between the two germline ends. The CDR3 reads CASSNGDTDTQYF. The DNA for the CDR3 is TGTGCCAGTAGTAATGGAGACACAGATACGCAGTATTTT.

This chain joins TRBV28 and TRBJ1-4; D gene uncertain. This CDR3 region has 15 residues. Trimming stripped 2 bases from V and 12 bases from J, with 19 bases between. Germline CDR1 and CDR2: MDHEN and SYDVKM. The CDR3 region is CASSLGVDIRAELFF. As DNA, the CDR3 is TGTGCCAGCAGTTTAGGGGTCGACATAAGGGCAGAACTGTTTTTT.

This chain joins TRBV6-9 and TRBJ1-4; a possible D gene is TRBD1 (5 bases). The CDR3 sequence is 14 residues long. V shed 2 bases and J shed 8 bases, with 12 bases lying between them. CDR1 is MNHGY and CDR2 is SVAAGI in the germline V gene. This CDR3 reads CASSYVRGEEKLFF. CDR3 coding DNA: TGTGCCAGCAGTTATGTCCGGGGGGAGGAAAAACTGTTTTTT.

The chain carries TRBV6-5 and TRBJ1-2; TRBD1 matches 7 bases. V lost 6 bases, J lost 0 bases, and 4 bases stayed unmatched. Germline V lookup: CDR1 MNHEY, CDR2 SVGAGI. The CDR3 totals 14 residues. CDR3 protein: CASRGDSPNYGYTF. Written as DNA, the CDR3 is TGTGCCAGCAGGGGGGACAGCCCTAACTATGGCTACACCTTC.